Listed below are T cell receptor beta chains from one sample, sequenced in a study of T cell changes during pregnancy in multiple sclerosis. Measured with immunoSEQ multiplex PCR; TCRdb has only the in-frame clones, and not every one. Here the sample spans around 80,000 clones, nearly 95% being singletons. The sample was peripheral blood, taken in the second trimester of pregnancy. Source of these receptors: a female donor in good health, enrolled as a control in a pregnancy study. Both conserved end residues are part of each CDR3. Fields, in order: V gene, J gene, D gene, clone size, CDR3 protein, CDR3 DNA. The D gene is left open where the match is weak. Some rows mark clone size as missing; the rest say once, few, many or name a class of expanded clone.

V: TRBV27; J: TRBJ2-5; D: -; size: -; CDR3: CASSPRGQETQYF; DNA: TGTGCCAGCAGTCCAAGGGGACAAGAGACCCAGTACTTC
V: TRBV7-9; J: TRBJ1-2; D: -; size: -; CDR3: CASSLASGNYGYTF; DNA: TGTGCCAGCAGCTTAGCGTCCGGGAACTATGGCTACACCTTC
V: TRBV13; J: TRBJ1-1; D: TRBD1; size: -; CDR3: CASSLGTDTEAFF; DNA: TGTGCCAGCAGCTTGGGGACAGACACTGAAGCTTTCTTT
V: TRBV2; J: TRBJ2-1; D: -; size: -; CDR3: CASQTGDSYNEQFF; DNA: TGTGCCAGCCAGACCGGGGACTCCTACAATGAGCAGTTCTTC
V: TRBV7-2; J: TRBJ1-5; D: -; size: -; CDR3: CASSLVWGSDQPQHF; DNA: TGTGCCAGCAGCTTGGTTTGGGGCTCTGATCAGCCCCAGCATTTT
V: TRBV23-1; J: TRBJ2-6; D: -; size: -; CDR3: CASSHTGPWANVLTF; DNA: TGCGCCAGCAGTCATACAGGCCCCTGGGCCAACGTCCTGACTTTC
V: TRBV28; J: TRBJ1-5; D: TRBD1; size: -; CDR3: CASSSTTGALYSNQPQHF; DNA: TGTGCCAGCAGTTCGACGACAGGGGCGTTATATAGCAATCAGCCCCAGCATTTT
V: TRBV29-1; J: TRBJ2-7; D: TRBD1; size: once; CDR3: CSVAQGMYEQYF; DNA: TGCAGCGTTGCACAGGGGATGTACGAGCAGTACTTC
V: TRBV2; J: TRBJ2-5; D: -; size: -; CDR3: CASGRGSTETQYF; DNA: TGTGCCAGCGGGAGAGGCTCCACAGAGACCCAGTACTTC
V: TRBV15; J: TRBJ2-7; D: -; size: -; CDR3: CATSRAPVTSYEQYF; DNA: TGTGCCACCAGCAGAGCTCCAGTCACCTCCTACGAGCAGTACTTC
V: TRBV2; J: TRBJ2-7; D: TRBD2; size: -; CDR3: CASQTGLGTYEQYF; DNA: TGTGCCAGTCAAACGGGACTAGGGACCTACGAGCAGTACTTC
V: TRBV2; J: TRBJ1-1; D: -; size: -; CDR3: CASSEKHANTEAFF; DNA: TGTGCCAGCAGTGAAAAACATGCGAACACTGAAGCTTTCTTT
V: TRBV27; J: TRBJ1-2; D: -; size: -; CDR3: CASSLFGGFYGYTF; DNA: TGTGCCAGCAGTTTATTCGGCGGTTTCTATGGCTACACCTTC
V: TRBV28; J: TRBJ2-6; D: -; size: -; CDR3: CASSSRSLGANVLTF; DNA: TGTGCCAGCAGTTCCCGGTCGCTAGGGGCCAACGTCCTGACTTTC
V: TRBV27; J: TRBJ2-3; D: -; size: -; CDR3: CASRAGHSQQGKYF; DNA: TGTGCCAGCAGGGCAGGACACAGCCAACAAGGGAAGTATTTT
V: TRBV7-8; J: TRBJ2-7; D: TRBD1; size: -; CDR3: CASSRGPGQGTSYEQYF; DNA: TGTGCCAGCAGCCGCGGCCCGGGACAGGGGACGTCCTACGAGCAGTACTTC
V: TRBV2; J: TRBJ1-5; D: -; size: -; CDR3: CASSWGGRQQPQHF; DNA: TGTGCCAGCAGCTGGGGGGGGAGGCAACAGCCCCAGCATTTT
V: TRBV28; J: TRBJ2-1; D: TRBD1; size: -; CDR3: CASSSGQGSVPEQFF; DNA: TGTGCCAGCAGTTCGGGACAGGGCAGTGTCCCAGAGCAGTTCTTC
V: TRBV28; J: TRBJ2-7; D: -; size: many; CDR3: CASTWGGQDEQYF; DNA: TGTGCCAGCACCTGGGGGGGGCAGGACGAGCAGTACTTC
V: TRBV5-4; J: TRBJ1-4; D: -; size: -; CDR3: CASSRAGDFNENLFF; DNA: TGTGCCAGCAGCCGCGCGGGGGACTTTAATGAAAACCTGTTTTTT
V: TRBV10-3; J: TRBJ2-5; D: -; size: once; CDR3: CAISEQVEETQYF; DNA: TGTGCCATCAGTGAACAGGTGGAAGAGACCCAGTACTTC
V: TRBV2; J: TRBJ2-7; D: -; size: -; CDR3: CASSEREPSSYEQYF; DNA: TGTGCCAGCAGTGAAAGAGAACCGAGCTCCTACGAGCAGTACTTC
V: TRBV6-5; J: TRBJ1-1; D: TRBD1; size: -; CDR3: CASSSPGGTEAFF; DNA: TGTGCCAGCAGTTCCCCAGGGGGGACTGAAGCTTTCTTT
V: TRBV6-4; J: TRBJ1-2; D: TRBD1; size: -; CDR3: CASSRGTGGLMGYTF; DNA: TGTGCCAGCAGCCGAGGTACAGGGGGCCTCATGGGCTACACCTTC
V: TRBV6-1; J: TRBJ2-5; D: -; size: -; CDR3: CASSDPASFYTETQYF; DNA: TGTGCCAGCAGTGATCCGGCTAGCTTCTACACAGAGACCCAGTACTTC
V: TRBV5-1; J: TRBJ2-1; D: TRBD2; size: -; CDR3: CASSFKYTSGSYNEQFF; DNA: TGCGCCAGCAGCTTTAAATATACTAGCGGGAGTTACAATGAGCAGTTCTTC
V: TRBV28; J: TRBJ2-7; D: TRBD2; size: -; CDR3: CASSPETGLAGEQYF; DNA: TGTGCCAGCAGTCCAGAGACGGGACTAGCCGGGGAGCAGTACTTC
V: TRBV4-1; J: TRBJ2-7; D: TRBD2; size: -; CDR3: CASSQGWAGREDEQYF; DNA: TGCGCCAGCAGCCAAGGATGGGCAGGGCGGGAGGACGAGCAGTACTTC
V: TRBV7-2; J: TRBJ2-1; D: -; size: -; CDR3: CASSLARLNEQFF; DNA: TGTGCCAGCAGCTTAGCGCGGCTGAATGAGCAGTTCTTC
V: TRBV7-9; J: TRBJ1-6; D: -; size: -; CDR3: CASSSSEVSPLHF; DNA: TGTGCCAGCAGCTCCTCAGAAGTTTCACCCCTCCACTTT
V: TRBV5-1; J: TRBJ1-4; D: -; size: -; CDR3: CASRVGRTNEKLFF; DNA: TGCGCCAGCAGGGTTGGGAGGACTAATGAAAAACTGTTTTTT
V: TRBV5-1; J: TRBJ1-5; D: TRBD1; size: -; CDR3: CASSLEGTGLGPQHF; DNA: TGCGCCAGCAGCTTGGAGGGGACAGGACTAGGACCCCAGCATTTT
V: TRBV18; J: TRBJ2-3; D: TRBD2; size: -; CDR3: CASSLSLAGGSDTQYF; DNA: TGTGCCAGCTCACTTAGTCTAGCGGGAGGATCAGATACGCAGTATTTT
V: TRBV5-1; J: TRBJ2-1; D: -; size: -; CDR3: CASRSGSSSSYNEQFF; DNA: TGCGCCAGCAGATCAGGGTCTTCGAGCTCCTACAATGAGCAGTTCTTC
V: TRBV5-4; J: TRBJ1-3; D: -; size: -; CDR3: CASSLDGIGNTIYF; DNA: TGTGCCAGCAGCTTGGACGGGATTGGAAACACCATATATTTT
V: TRBV6-1; J: TRBJ1-2; D: -; size: once; CDR3: CASSNPEPPYTF; DNA: TGTGCCAGCAGTAACCCGGAGCCCCCCTACACCTTC
V: TRBV14; J: TRBJ2-3; D: -; size: -; CDR3: CASSQAGAPDTQYF; DNA: TGTGCCAGCAGCCAGGCAGGCGCCCCCGATACGCAGTATTTT
V: TRBV4-2; J: TRBJ2-2; D: -; size: -; CDR3: CASSPPEGTGELFF; DNA: TGTGCCAGCAGCCCCCCGGAGGGAACCGGGGAGCTGTTTTTT